This T cell receptor beta chain derives from a study of blood T cells in healthy people across ages. Regarding the study as a whole: Donor CMV infection status was unknown, possibly confounding age-related changes in expanded clonotypes.

A sample-barcoded 5' primer and a J-beta primer mix were used in a second PCR of about 7 to 12 cycles. Each of the samples gave a minimum of 2.5 million paired-end reads that contained CDR3. One entry per CDR3 protein results from TCRdb running MiXCR on the 5' RACE reads. The sample lists some 790,000 distinct CDR3 sequences, 25% to 30% occurring once. The CDR3 is 14 residues long. V lost 3 bases, J lost 4 bases, and 12 bases lay in between. Germline V gives CDR1 SGHRS, CDR2 YFSETQ. Turning to this clonotype: What it recognizes is unknown.

The chain links TRBV5-1 to TRBJ2-3; D might be TRBD2 (6 bases). The specimen sequenced was blood. The TCR was taken from a woman of 80 years or more in good health. Here the CDR3 reads CASSSEGVADTQYF. The CDR3 coding sequence is TGCGCCAGCAGCTCGGAGGGAGTAGCAGATACGCAGTATTTT.